The 17 T cell receptor beta chains listed next were all sequenced from one sample in a study of CD4 T cells in relation to SARS-CoV-2 and coronaviruses. Antigens for these TCRs are unknown. Before the COVID-19 pandemic, during about 2010-2019, CD4+ T cells were taken from unexposed donors. The cells were cultured for around ten days before CD4+ T cells were isolated. Generated by immunoSEQ multiplex PCR, the TCRdb table keeps only in-frame clones and is missing some. The sample comprises more than 20,000 clones, about 80% of which are singletons, and approximately 13% rests with the top ten. The specimen sequenced was CD4+ T cells from PBMCs, cultured in vitro. The source of these receptors is a human donor in good health.

V and J are TRBV4-2 and TRBJ2-5; 7 nucleotides match TRBD2. The CDR3 has 14 residues. The trim removed 5 bases at V and 4 bases at J, leaving 7 bases unmatched. CDR1 is LGHNA and CDR2 is YNFKEQ in the germline V gene. CDR3 region: CASSDIGRSETQYF. The CDR3 coding sequence is TGTGCCAGCAGCGACATCGGGAGGTCAGAGACCCAGTACTTC.

The V call is TRBV5-4, the J call TRBJ2-5, with TRBD1 matching over 7 bases. The CDR3 loop spans 14 amino acids. Germline-derived CDR1 and CDR2 are SGHNT and YYREEE (reference sequence). V lost 0 bases and J lost 4; bases outside the gene matches: 3. As DNA, the CDR3 is TGTGCCAGCAGCTTGGGAGGGGGCGGAGAGACCCAGTACTTC. It is translated as CASSLGGGGETQYF.

J is TRBJ2-1 and V is TRBV9; D unclear. The CDR3 spans 14 residues. Germline lookup yields CDR1 SGDLS and CDR2 YYNGEE. Trimming took 0 bases from V and 8 from J, leaving 12 bases between them. The CDR3 nucleotides read TGTGCCAGCAGCGTAGGTGGGAAGGTTGATGAGCAGTTCTTC. Protein sequence: CASSVGGKVDEQFF. The full variable domain, in which reference TRBV9 and TRBJ2-1 provide the parts outside the CDR3, is DSGVTQTPKHLITATGQRVTLRCSPRSGDLSVYWYQQSLDQGLQFLIQYYNGEERAKGNILERFSAQQFPDLHSELNLSSLELGDSALYFCASSVGGKVDEQFFGPGTRLTVL.

The chain links TRBV3-1 (or the pseudogene TRBV3-2) to TRBJ2-7; 9 nucleotides line up with TRBD1. V lost 3 bases to trimming and J lost 3 bases; unmatched junction nucleotides: 0. This CDR3 region has 13 residues. The germline gives CDR1 LGHDT, CDR2 YNNKEL (reference sequence). The chain's CDR3 is CASSQGQGYEQYF. The CDR3 region has the DNA TGTGCCAGCAGCCAGGGACAGGGCTACGAGCAGTACTTC.

This clone was recorded once. The chain uses TRBV9 and TRBJ2-1; D gene unclear. There are 11 residues in the CDR3. V was cut by 4 bases and J by 8 bases, with 7 bases left in between. The germline gives CDR1 SGDLS, CDR2 YYNGEE. The CDR3 loop is CASSSTDEQFF. CDR3 DNA sequence: TGTGCCAGCAGCTCCACGGATGAGCAGTTCTTC.

This clone showed up just a few times. The chain recombines TRBV30 with TRBJ1-2, with D perhaps matching TRBD1 (6 bases). Per the germline V gene, CDR1 is GTSNPN and CDR2 is SVGIG (reference sequence). Trimming removed 4 bases from V and 10 bases from J, with 16 bases in between. CDR3 size: 12 residues. The CDR3 DNA follows: TGTGCCTGGAACCCCCCGACAGGCCCCTACACCTTC. This translates into CAWNPPTGPYTF.

In this sample, this clone turned up a few times. V and J are TRBV28 and TRBJ1-5, with D possibly TRBD1 on 5 matching bases. Trimming removed 4 bases at V and 2 bases at J, with 18 bases between. Germline V gene sequence: CDR1 MDHEN, CDR2 SYDVKM. The CDR3 totals 17 residues. The CDR3: CASSSGLGVDGNQPQHF. The CDR3 bases are TGTGCCAGCAGTTCCGGGTTAGGGGTCGACGGCAATCAGCCCCAGCATTTT. Combining the CDR3 with reference TRBV28 and TRBJ1-5 gives the whole variable domain DVKVTQSSRYLVKRTGEKVFLECVQDMDHENMFWYRQDPGLGLRLIYFSYDVKMKEKGDIPEGYSVSREKKERFSLILESASTNQTSMYLCASSSGLGVDGNQPQHFGDGTRLSIL.

In DNA, the CDR3 is TGTGCCATCAGTGGGGGGGTGAGAGGGAAGCTCGATGAGCAGTTCTTC. Its translation: CAISGGVRGKLDEQFF. V usage is TRBV10-3 and J usage is TRBJ2-1; TRBD2 might be the D (6 bases). The V gene lost 4 bases and the J gene lost 8 bases, with 21 bases spanning the gap. The CDR3 totals 16 residues. CDR1 and CDR2 from the germline V gene are ENHRY and SYGVKD.

CDR3 nucleotides: TGTGCTAGTGGTTTATTCGGGACCACCGGGGAGCTGTTTTTT. It codes for CASGLFGTTGELFF. This sequence joins TRBV12-5 and TRBJ2-2, with D possibly being TRBD1 or TRBD2 (5 bases each). Between the trimmed V and J ends, which lost 3 bases and 4 bases, there was a span of 9 bases. The CDR3 is made up of 14 amino acids. Germline-derived CDR1 and CDR2 are LGHNT and FRNRAP.

The count of this clone is one. The rearrangement uses TRBV14 and TRBJ2-7; 7 bases are shared with TRBD2. The CDR3 is 14 residues long. CDR1 SGHDN and CDR2 FVKESK come from the germline V gene. J lost 2 bases, V lost 4 bases, and 5 bases had no gene match. CDR3 amino acids: CASSRQRGTYEQYF. The CDR3 DNA is TGTGCCAGCAGCCGCCAGCGGGGAACCTACGAGCAGTACTTC.

Written as DNA, the CDR3 is TGCAGCGTTGGGGACACCCGAGTCCACGAGCAGTACTTC. The encoded protein is CSVGDTRVHEQYF. This chain joins TRBV29-1 and TRBJ2-7, with D maybe TRBD1 (6 bases). V was clipped by 4 bases and J by 5 bases, with 15 bases between them. The V gene's germline CDR1 is SQVTM and CDR2 ANQGSEA. CDR3 length equals 13 residues.

The rearrangement joins TRBV19 to TRBJ1-5, with 7 bases fitting TRBD1. CDR1 and CDR2 from the germline V gene are LNHDA and SQIVND (reference sequence). The length of the CDR3 is 15 residues. V dropped 6 bases and J dropped 4; count of bases not matched to a gene: 9. The CDR3 is CASSTGEGANQPQHF. The CDR3, as DNA: TGTGCCAGTAGCACGGGAGAGGGGGCGAATCAGCCCCAGCATTTT.

This chain connects TRBV15 to TRBJ1-4; the D gene is possibly TRBD1 (6 bases). CDR1 and CDR2 from the germline V gene are LNHNV and YYDKDF (reference sequence). Trimming removed 9 bases from V and 7 bases from J, with 15 bases in between. This CDR3 has 13 amino acids. The CDR3 nucleotides read TGTGCCACTGTTACAGGGCTCGGTGAAAAACTGTTTTTT. Encoded protein: CATVTGLGEKLFF.

The V and J genes are TRBV30 and TRBJ1-1; perhaps TRBD1 as D (5 bases). The germline CDR1 and CDR2 sequences are GTSNPN and SVGIG (reference sequence). The CDR3 sequence is 14 residues long. DNA for the CDR3: TGTGCACAGTCCTTGGGGCCCCACAACACTGAAGCTTTCTTT. This translates into CAQSLGPHNTEAFF.

The chain carries TRBV18 and TRBJ1-1, with D possibly being TRBD1 (6 bases). The V end lost 3 bases, the J end lost 3 bases, and 17 bases lay between the germline ends. CDR3 length equals 16 residues. The V gene's germline CDR1 is KGHSH and CDR2 LQKENI. The CDR3 nucleotides read TGTGCCAGCTCACCGACAGGACTTTTAGGGTACACTGAAGCTTTCTTT. Translation: CASSPTGLLGYTEAFF.

The chain combines TRBV19 with TRBJ1-4; the match to TRBD1 covers 7 bases. This CDR3 region has 13 residues. Trimming took 10 bases from V and 4 from J; bases not matched to a gene: 6. Germline assignment: CDR1 LNHDA and CDR2 SQIVND (reference sequence). In DNA, the CDR3 is TGTGCCACAGAAGGGACAGTTAATGAAAAACTGTTTTTT. This translates into CATEGTVNEKLFF.

The V gene is TRBV6-2 or TRBV6-3, the J gene TRBJ1-2, with D possibly matching TRBD1 (6 bases). The CDR3 covers 18 residues. Trimming took off 4 bases at V and 0 bases at J, with 21 bases between the two ends. Looked up from germline, CDR1 is MNHEY and CDR2 is SVGEGT. The CDR3 reads CASSSLDRRAITNYGYTF. In DNA form, the CDR3 reads TGTGCCAGCAGTTCGCTAGACAGGCGGGCCATAACTAACTATGGCTACACCTTC.